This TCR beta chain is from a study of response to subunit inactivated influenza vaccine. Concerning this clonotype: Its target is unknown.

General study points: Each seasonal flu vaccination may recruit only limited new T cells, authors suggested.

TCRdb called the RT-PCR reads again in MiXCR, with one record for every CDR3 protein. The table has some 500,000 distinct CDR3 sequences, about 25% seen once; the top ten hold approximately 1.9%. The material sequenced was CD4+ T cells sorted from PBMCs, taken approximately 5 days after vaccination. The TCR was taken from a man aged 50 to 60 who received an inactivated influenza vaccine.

Here the CDR3 reads CASSFTGTTYEQYF. The CDR3 DNA sequence: TGTGCCAGCAGTTTTACGGGAACAACCTACGAGCAGTACTTC. The V and J genes are TRBV12-3 or TRBV12-4 and TRBJ2-7, with TRBD2 as a possible D gene (5 bases). Trimming removed 3 bases from V and 2 bases from J, with 11 bases in between. This CDR3 is 14 amino acids long.